These T cell receptor beta chains were read from a single sample in a study of graft-versus-host responses after intestinal transplantation. Generated by immunoSEQ multiplex PCR, the TCRdb table keeps only in-frame clones and is missing some. Here the sample spans 85,000 to 95,000 clones, just over 90% being singletons. These receptors lack a known antigen. Here the sequenced sample was unstimulated CD8+ T cells sorted from spleen or lymph node cells, taken before intestinal transplant. Every receptor here comes from a human donor who received an intestinal transplant. The CDR3 runs from the conserved cysteine through the conserved F or W. A D gene is named only where the DNA matches it firmly. Not all rows give a size; the values are once, few, many and, for expanded clones, a class.

V gene: TRBV7-2; clone size: -; D gene: TRBD1; CDR3 length: 14; J gene: TRBJ1-1; CDR3 DNA: TGTGCCAGCAGCTTGCAGACAGGGACTACTGAAGCTTTCTTT; CDR3 protein: CASSLQTGTTEAFF
V gene: TRBV4-3; clone size: -; D gene: -; CDR3 length: 13; J gene: TRBJ1-3; CDR3 DNA: TGCGCCAGCAGCCAAGGACAGGGAAACACCATATATTTT; CDR3 protein: CASSQGQGNTIYF
V gene: TRBV7-6; clone size: once; D gene: TRBD2; CDR3 length: 17; J gene: TRBJ2-2; CDR3 DNA: TGTGCCAGCAGCCCCACTAGCGGGGGGGCCGGGTCCGGGGAGCTGTTTTTT; CDR3 protein: CASSPTSGGAGSGELFF
V gene: TRBV14; clone size: -; D gene: -; CDR3 length: 15; J gene: TRBJ2-2; CDR3 DNA: TGTGCCAGCAGCCAAGAGGCGGGGAACACCGGGGAGCTGTTTTTT; CDR3 protein: CASSQEAGNTGELFF
V gene: TRBV19; clone size: -; D gene: TRBD2; CDR3 length: 15; J gene: TRBJ2-2; CDR3 DNA: TGTGCCAGTAGTATCTTCGGGGGGGCGGCCGGGGAGCTGTTTTTT; CDR3 protein: CASSIFGGAAGELFF
V gene: TRBV27; clone size: once; D gene: TRBD1; CDR3 length: 15; J gene: TRBJ2-7; CDR3 DNA: TGTGCCAGCAGTGTCGGGACAGGGGGCTCCTACGAGCAGTACTTC; CDR3 protein: CASSVGTGGSYEQYF
V gene: TRBV4-3; clone size: few; D gene: TRBD1; CDR3 length: 17; J gene: TRBJ1-4; CDR3 DNA: TGCGCCAGCAGCCAAGATCAGATGCAGGGGGCGCGAGAAAAACTGTTTTTT; CDR3 protein: CASSQDQMQGAREKLFF
V gene: TRBV29-1; clone size: -; D gene: TRBD1; CDR3 length: 14; J gene: TRBJ1-2; CDR3 DNA: TGCAGCGTTGTCCCGGGACAGGGGACCTATGGCTACACCTTC; CDR3 protein: CSVVPGQGTYGYTF
V gene: TRBV5-4; clone size: -; D gene: -; CDR3 length: 14; J gene: TRBJ2-1; CDR3 DNA: TGTGCCAGCAGCTTGGCCGCTGGAGTCAATGAGCAGTTCTTC; CDR3 protein: CASSLAAGVNEQFF
V gene: TRBV4-1; clone size: -; D gene: TRBD2; CDR3 length: 18; J gene: TRBJ2-4; CDR3 DNA: TGCGCCAGCAGCCAAGATTATGCGGGGGGGACGAACAAAAACATTCAGTACTTC; CDR3 protein: CASSQDYAGGTNKNIQYF
V gene: TRBV19; clone size: -; D gene: -; CDR3 length: 17; J gene: TRBJ1-1; CDR3 DNA: TGTGCCAGTAGTATAGACCACTCCACACGGGGAAACACTGAAGCTTTCTTT; CDR3 protein: CASSIDHSTRGNTEAFF
V gene: TRBV5-1; clone size: -; D gene: TRBD2; CDR3 length: 17; J gene: TRBJ2-3; CDR3 DNA: TGCGCCAGCAGCACGGGACTAGCGGGGGGGCAAGCAGATACGCAGTATTTT; CDR3 protein: CASSTGLAGGQADTQYF
V gene: TRBV25-1; clone size: -; D gene: -; CDR3 length: 12; J gene: TRBJ1-1; CDR3 DNA: TGTGCCAGCAGTGACGGGGACACTGAAGCTTTCTTT; CDR3 protein: CASSDGDTEAFF
V gene: TRBV7-9; clone size: -; D gene: TRBD1; CDR3 length: 17; J gene: TRBJ1-3; CDR3 DNA: TGTGCCAGCAGCTTAAAGATCGGGACAGGGAATCTTGACACCATATATTTT; CDR3 protein: CASSLKIGTGNLDTIYF
V gene: TRBV4-3; clone size: -; D gene: TRBD1; CDR3 length: 17; J gene: TRBJ1-1; CDR3 DNA: TGCGCCAGCAGCCAAGGTCCGGGACAGTTCATGAACACTGAAGCTTTCTTT; CDR3 protein: CASSQGPGQFMNTEAFF
V gene: TRBV12-5; clone size: -; D gene: -; CDR3 length: 13; J gene: TRBJ1-1; CDR3 DNA: TGTGCTAGTGGCTATACAGGGTTCACTGAAGCTTTCTTT; CDR3 protein: CASGYTGFTEAFF
V gene: TRBV19; clone size: -; D gene: TRBD2; CDR3 length: 17; J gene: TRBJ2-7; CDR3 DNA: TGTGCCAGTACCCTAGCGGTGGCGGAGCCACGGCACTACGAGCAGTACTTC; CDR3 protein: CASTLAVAEPRHYEQYF
V gene: TRBV9; clone size: -; D gene: TRBD2; CDR3 length: 12; J gene: TRBJ2-2; CDR3 DNA: TGTGCCAGCGGCGGAGCGGGGGGGGAGCTGTTTTTT; CDR3 protein: CASGGAGGELFF
V gene: TRBV12-5; clone size: -; D gene: -; CDR3 length: 16; J gene: TRBJ2-2; CDR3 DNA: TGTGCTAGTGGTTTGGTACTAGATAAGAACACCGGGGAGCTGTTTTTT; CDR3 protein: CASGLVLDKNTGELFF
V gene: TRBV19; clone size: -; D gene: -; CDR3 length: 14; J gene: TRBJ2-4; CDR3 DNA: TGTGCCAGTAGTATACAGGGGACCAAAAACATTCAGTACTTC; CDR3 protein: CASSIQGTKNIQYF
V gene: TRBV29-1; clone size: -; D gene: -; CDR3 length: 12; J gene: TRBJ2-2; CDR3 DNA: TGCAGCGTTGTTTCAGGGGCCGGGGAGCTGTTTTTT; CDR3 protein: CSVVSGAGELFF
V gene: TRBV4-3; clone size: -; D gene: TRBD1; CDR3 length: 18; J gene: TRBJ1-1; CDR3 DNA: TGCGCCAGCAGCCAAGCTTGGGACAGTGGGGTTCCGAACACTGAAGCTTTCTTT; CDR3 protein: CASSQAWDSGVPNTEAFF
V gene: TRBV2; clone size: once; D gene: TRBD2; CDR3 length: 15; J gene: TRBJ2-1; CDR3 DNA: TGTGCCAGCAGGATCGGGCGGGGGGGGTACAATGAGCAGTTCTTC; CDR3 protein: CASRIGRGGYNEQFF
V gene: TRBV6-1; clone size: -; D gene: TRBD1; CDR3 length: 14; J gene: TRBJ1-2; CDR3 DNA: TGTGCCAGCAGTGTCCTTACAGGGGGCGATGGCTACACCTTC; CDR3 protein: CASSVLTGGDGYTF
V gene: TRBV4-1; clone size: -; D gene: TRBD1; CDR3 length: 15; J gene: TRBJ2-1; CDR3 DNA: TGCGCCAGCAGCCAAGTGGGACAGTCCTACAATGAGCAGTTCTTC; CDR3 protein: CASSQVGQSYNEQFF
V gene: TRBV4-1; clone size: -; D gene: TRBD1; CDR3 length: 15; J gene: TRBJ2-3; CDR3 DNA: TGCGCCAGCAGCCATGAGGGGGCGGGCACAGATACGCAGTATTTT; CDR3 protein: CASSHEGAGTDTQYF
V gene: TRBV2; clone size: -; D gene: TRBD2; CDR3 length: 17; J gene: TRBJ2-3; CDR3 DNA: TGTGCCAGCATCTCGACCCAGGCGGGGGGGCCCACAGATACGCAGTATTTT; CDR3 protein: CASISTQAGGPTDTQYF
V gene: TRBV6-6; clone size: -; D gene: -; CDR3 length: 13; J gene: TRBJ1-2; CDR3 DNA: TGTGCCAGCAGTTACACGGGGGGATATGGCTACACCTTC; CDR3 protein: CASSYTGGYGYTF
V gene: TRBV7-2; clone size: -; D gene: TRBD2; CDR3 length: 16; J gene: TRBJ2-3; CDR3 DNA: TGTGCCAGCAGCCCTGCAGCGGGGGGGCTGATAGATACGCAGTATTTT; CDR3 protein: CASSPAAGGLIDTQYF
V gene: TRBV7-2; clone size: -; D gene: TRBD1; CDR3 length: 13; J gene: TRBJ2-1; CDR3 DNA: TGTGCCAGCAGCTTAGGACAGGGGTATGAGCAGTTCTTC; CDR3 protein: CASSLGQGYEQFF
V gene: TRBV14; clone size: -; D gene: TRBD2; CDR3 length: 17; J gene: TRBJ2-7; CDR3 DNA: TGTGCCAGCAGCCAATTTCCTAGCGGGGGAGTGGGTTCCGAGCAGTACTTC; CDR3 protein: CASSQFPSGGVGSEQYF
V gene: TRBV6-5; clone size: -; D gene: -; CDR3 length: 14; J gene: TRBJ2-5; CDR3 DNA: TGTGCCAGCAGTTACTCGAGTGACCAAGAGGCCCAGTACTTC; CDR3 protein: CASSYSSDQEAQYF
V gene: TRBV2; clone size: -; D gene: TRBD1; CDR3 length: 14; J gene: TRBJ1-4; CDR3 DNA: TGTGCCAGCAGTGAGGGACAGTCTAATGAAAAACTGTTTTTT; CDR3 protein: CASSEGQSNEKLFF
V gene: TRBV4-3; clone size: -; D gene: TRBD1; CDR3 length: 16; J gene: TRBJ1-3; CDR3 DNA: TGCGCCAGCAGCCAAGATCGACAGGGCGCTGGAAACACCATATATTTT; CDR3 protein: CASSQDRQGAGNTIYF
V gene: TRBV2; clone size: -; D gene: TRBD2; CDR3 length: 16; J gene: TRBJ2-5; CDR3 DNA: TGTGCCAGCACCGAGGGGGGACTAGCGGGGGCGGAGACCCAGTACTTC; CDR3 protein: CASTEGGLAGAETQYF
V gene: TRBV9; clone size: -; D gene: TRBD1; CDR3 length: 16; J gene: TRBJ1-2; CDR3 DNA: TGTGCCAGCAGCGGGGAGACAGGGGGAGAGATTGATGGCTACACCTTC; CDR3 protein: CASSGETGGEIDGYTF
V gene: TRBV20-1; clone size: -; D gene: -; CDR3 length: 11; J gene: TRBJ1-2; CDR3 DNA: TGCAGTGCTAGAGATCTCCTTGGCTACACCTTC; CDR3 protein: CSARDLLGYTF
V gene: TRBV6-6; clone size: -; D gene: TRBD1; CDR3 length: 13; J gene: TRBJ2-7; CDR3 DNA: TGTGCCAGCAGGTGGGACAGCTCCTACGAGCAGTACTTC; CDR3 protein: CASRWDSSYEQYF
V gene: TRBV4-3; clone size: -; D gene: -; CDR3 length: 19; J gene: TRBJ1-2; CDR3 DNA: TGCGCCAGCAGCCAAGATTCCGGGGGTCGGGGCCAGGTTTATGATGGCTACACCTTC; CDR3 protein: CASSQDSGGRGQVYDGYTF
V gene: TRBV6-5; clone size: -; D gene: -; CDR3 length: 15; J gene: TRBJ1-1; CDR3 DNA: TGTGCCAGCAGTTATGACTCGGGACATATCGTGGAAGCTTTCTTT; CDR3 protein: CASSYDSGHIVEAFF
V gene: TRBV19; clone size: -; D gene: TRBD1; CDR3 length: 19; J gene: TRBJ1-1; CDR3 DNA: TGTGCCAGTAGTCTAAGCCCTCAACAGGGGGCGGGGTGGGCCACTGAAGCTTTCTTT; CDR3 protein: CASSLSPQQGAGWATEAFF
V gene: TRBV30; clone size: once; D gene: -; CDR3 length: 12; J gene: TRBJ1-2; CDR3 DNA: TGTGCCTGGAGTTTGACAGGTTACGGCTACACCTTC; CDR3 protein: CAWSLTGYGYTF
V gene: TRBV5-6; clone size: -; D gene: TRBD1; CDR3 length: 17; J gene: TRBJ2-1; CDR3 DNA: TGTGCCAGCAGCTCGCCGACAGGGAAATTTGGGGACAATGAGCAGTTCTTC; CDR3 protein: CASSSPTGKFGDNEQFF
V gene: TRBV5-6; clone size: -; D gene: -; CDR3 length: 15; J gene: TRBJ2-1; CDR3 DNA: TGTGCCAGCAGCTTACAGACGACCTCCTACAATGAGCAGTTCTTC; CDR3 protein: CASSLQTTSYNEQFF
V gene: TRBV7-9; clone size: -; D gene: -; CDR3 length: 17; J gene: TRBJ2-6; CDR3 DNA: TGTGCCAGCAGCCCTCGGCCGGGGAACTCTGGGGCCAACGTCCTGACTTTC; CDR3 protein: CASSPRPGNSGANVLTF